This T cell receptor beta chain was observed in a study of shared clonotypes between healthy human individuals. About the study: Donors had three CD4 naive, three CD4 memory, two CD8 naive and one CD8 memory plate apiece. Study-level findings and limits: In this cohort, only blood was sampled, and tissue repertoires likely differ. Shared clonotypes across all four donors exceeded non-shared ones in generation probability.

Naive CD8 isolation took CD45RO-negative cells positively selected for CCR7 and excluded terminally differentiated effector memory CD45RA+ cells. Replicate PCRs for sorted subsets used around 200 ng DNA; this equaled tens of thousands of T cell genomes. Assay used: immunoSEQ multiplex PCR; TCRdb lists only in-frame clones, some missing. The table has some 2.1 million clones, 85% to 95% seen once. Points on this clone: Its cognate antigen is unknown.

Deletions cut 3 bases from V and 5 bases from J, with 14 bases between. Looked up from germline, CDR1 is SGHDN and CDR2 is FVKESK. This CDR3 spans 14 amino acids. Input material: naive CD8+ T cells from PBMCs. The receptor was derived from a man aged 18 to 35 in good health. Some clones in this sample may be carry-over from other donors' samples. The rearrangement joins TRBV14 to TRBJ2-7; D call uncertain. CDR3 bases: TGTGCCAGCAGCCAGTGGGGTACTTCCAACGAGCAGTACTTC. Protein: CASSQWGTSNEQYF.